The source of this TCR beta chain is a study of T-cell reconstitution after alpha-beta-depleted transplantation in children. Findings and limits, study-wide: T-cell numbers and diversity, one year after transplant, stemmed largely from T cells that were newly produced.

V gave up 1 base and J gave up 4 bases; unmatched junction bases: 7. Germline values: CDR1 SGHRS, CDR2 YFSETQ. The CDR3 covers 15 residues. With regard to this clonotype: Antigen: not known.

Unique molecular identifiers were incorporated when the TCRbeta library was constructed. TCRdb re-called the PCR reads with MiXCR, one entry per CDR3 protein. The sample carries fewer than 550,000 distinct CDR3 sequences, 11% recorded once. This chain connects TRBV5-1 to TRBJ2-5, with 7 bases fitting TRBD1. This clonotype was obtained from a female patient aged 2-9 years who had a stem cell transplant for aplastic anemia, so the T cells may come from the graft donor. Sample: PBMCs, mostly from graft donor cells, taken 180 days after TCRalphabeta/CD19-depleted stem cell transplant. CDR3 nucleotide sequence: TGCGCCAGCAGCTTGCCCTTACAGGGGCTAGAGACCCAGTACTTC. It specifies CASSLPLQGLETQYF.